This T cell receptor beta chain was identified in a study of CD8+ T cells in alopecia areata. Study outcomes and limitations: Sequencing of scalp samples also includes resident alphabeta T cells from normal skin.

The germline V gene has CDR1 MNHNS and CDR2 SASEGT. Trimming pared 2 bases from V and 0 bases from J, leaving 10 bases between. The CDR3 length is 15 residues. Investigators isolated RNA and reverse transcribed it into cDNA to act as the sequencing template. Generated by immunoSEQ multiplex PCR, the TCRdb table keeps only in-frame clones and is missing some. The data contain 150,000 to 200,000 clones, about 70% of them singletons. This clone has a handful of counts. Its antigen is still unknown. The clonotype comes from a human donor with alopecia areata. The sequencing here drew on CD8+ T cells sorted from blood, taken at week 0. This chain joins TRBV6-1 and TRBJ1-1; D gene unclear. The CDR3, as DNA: TGTGCCAGCAGTGAAACTTTGATGGTGAACACTGAAGCTTTCTTT. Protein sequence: CASSETLMVNTEAFF.